This is a list of T cell receptor beta chains from one sample in a study of blood T cell repertoires in COVID-19. Clones were sequenced by immunoSEQ multiplex PCR, and TCRdb holds only the in-frame ones, with some missing. The sample records approximately 500,000 clones, around nine tenths being singletons. The source material was peripheral blood. Receptors originate from a woman between 50 and 59 years old with COVID-19, enrolled during active disease. Both conserved end residues are part of each CDR3. A D gene is named only where the DNA matches it firmly. Clone size, where shown, is once, few, many, or a class for clones that have expanded.

>TRBV5-1|-|TRBD1|TRBJ1-2
CASSSRDRGGYTF
TGCGCCAGCAGCTCCCGGGACAGGGGCGGCTACACCTTC
>TRBV21-1|-|-|TRBJ2-7
CASSLRWRTGSGHEQYF
TGTGCCAGCAGCCTCCGGTGGCGGACAGGGTCTGGGCACGAGCAGTACTTC
>TRBV19|-|TRBD1|TRBJ1-2
CASSLGTVYGYTF
TGTGCCAGTAGCCTAGGGACAGTCTATGGCTACACCTTC
>TRBV24-1|-|TRBD2|TRBJ2-7
CATSGGYYEQYF
TGTGCCACCAGCGGGGGGTACTACGAGCAGTACTTC
>TRBV19|-|TRBD1|TRBJ2-6
CASSSKTGYFSGANVLTF
TGTGCCAGTAGCTCCAAGACAGGGTATTTCTCTGGGGCCAACGTCCTGACTTTC
>TRBV5-8|-|-|TRBJ2-3
CASSLARGTDTQYF
TGTGCCAGCAGCTTGGCCCGGGGTACAGATACGCAGTATTTT
>TRBV4-2|once|-|TRBJ2-4
CASSQVRGRLAKNIQYF
TGTGCCAGCAGCCAAGTACGAGGGCGACTAGCCAAAAACATTCAGTACTTC
>TRBV4-1|-|TRBD1|TRBJ2-4
CASSPSAGGNIQYF
TGCGCCAGCAGCCCCTCCGCAGGGGGAAACATTCAGTACTTC
>TRBV24-1|-|TRBD1|TRBJ2-2
CATSGTGRSGELFF
TGTGCCACCTCCGGGACAGGGAGGTCCGGGGAGCTGTTTTTT
>TRBV7-3|-|TRBD1|TRBJ2-2
CASSYGQGLNTGELFF
TGTGCCAGCAGCTACGGACAGGGTTTAAACACCGGGGAGCTGTTTTTT
>TRBV5-6|-|-|TRBJ2-1
CASSLVFRNNEQFF
TGTGCCAGCAGCTTGGTATTCAGAAACAATGAGCAGTTCTTC
>TRBV3-1/TRBV3-2|-|-|TRBJ1-1
CASSQGGGSGTEAFF
TGTGCCAGCAGCCAGGGGGGGGGATCGGGCACTGAAGCTTTCTTT
>TRBV2|-|TRBD1|TRBJ1-1
CASSEEVTGAEAFF
TGTGCCAGCAGTGAAGAGGTGACAGGGGCTGAAGCTTTCTTT
>TRBV19|-|-|TRBJ2-1
CASSTSPQYNEQFF
TGTGCCAGTAGTACTAGCCCCCAGTACAATGAGCAGTTCTTC
>TRBV9|-|TRBD2|TRBJ2-1
CASSRTPLAGGRNEQFF
TGTGCCAGCAGCCGGACCCCTCTAGCGGGGGGACGTAATGAGCAGTTCTTC
>TRBV5-1|-|TRBD1|TRBJ2-5
CASSLLGQGIEETQYF
TGCGCCAGCAGCTTGTTGGGACAGGGTATCGAAGAGACCCAGTACTTC